This T cell receptor beta chain derives from a study of blood T cell repertoires in COVID-19. The wider study: PBMCs, B-cell-depleted T cells, or T cells were the source of the cDNA or gDNA that made up the material.

The data were produced by immunoSEQ multiplex PCR, yet TCRdb's version contains in-frame clones alone and is incomplete. Counted here are about 56,000 clones, approximately 77% occurring once; the ten biggest clones make up roughly 4.9%. Seattle's enrolled individuals joined amid active infection and were then monitored longitudinally. The CDR3 has 12 residues. V lost 3 bases, J lost 5 bases, and 7 bases lay in between. Germline V CDR1 and CDR2: ENHRY, SYGVKD. This sequence originates from an older woman with COVID-19, enrolled during active disease. What was sequenced was peripheral blood. The chain recombines TRBV10-3 with TRBJ2-5; D ambiguous. As DNA, the CDR3 is TGTGCCATCAGTGACTTGGAGGAGACCCAGTACTTC. Its translation: CAISDLEETQYF.